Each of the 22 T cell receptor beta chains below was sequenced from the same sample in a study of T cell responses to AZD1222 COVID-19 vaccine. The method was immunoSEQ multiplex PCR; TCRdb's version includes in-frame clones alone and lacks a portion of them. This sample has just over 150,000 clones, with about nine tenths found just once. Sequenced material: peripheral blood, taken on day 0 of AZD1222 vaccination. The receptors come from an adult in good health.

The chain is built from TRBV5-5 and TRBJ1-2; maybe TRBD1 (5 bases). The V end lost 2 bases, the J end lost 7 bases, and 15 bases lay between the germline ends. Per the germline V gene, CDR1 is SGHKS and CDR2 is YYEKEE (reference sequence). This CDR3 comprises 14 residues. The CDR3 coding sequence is TGTGCCAGCAGCTTTCTGACGGGACTAGGTGGCTACACCTTC. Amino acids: CASSFLTGLGGYTF.

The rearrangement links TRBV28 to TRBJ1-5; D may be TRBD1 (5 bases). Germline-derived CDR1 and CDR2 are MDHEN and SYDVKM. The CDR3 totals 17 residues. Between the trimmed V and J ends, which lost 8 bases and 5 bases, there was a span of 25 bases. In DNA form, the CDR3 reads TGTGCCAGCTTCCCACGGGAGGGGCCGCAAGTAGATCAGCCCCAGCATTTT. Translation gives CASFPREGPQVDQPQHF.

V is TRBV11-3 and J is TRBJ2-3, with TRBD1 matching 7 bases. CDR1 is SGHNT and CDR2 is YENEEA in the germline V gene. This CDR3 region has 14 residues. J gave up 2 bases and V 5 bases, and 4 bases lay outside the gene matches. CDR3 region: CASSRDSPTDTQYF. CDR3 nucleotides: TGTGCCAGCAGCAGGGACAGCCCCACAGATACGCAGTATTTT.

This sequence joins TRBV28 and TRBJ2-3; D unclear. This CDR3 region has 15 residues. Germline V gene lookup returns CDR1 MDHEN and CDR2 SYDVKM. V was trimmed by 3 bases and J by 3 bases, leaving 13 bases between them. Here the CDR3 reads CASSFGASETDTQYF. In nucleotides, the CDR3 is TGTGCCAGCAGTTTTGGTGCGTCGGAAACAGATACGCAGTATTTT.

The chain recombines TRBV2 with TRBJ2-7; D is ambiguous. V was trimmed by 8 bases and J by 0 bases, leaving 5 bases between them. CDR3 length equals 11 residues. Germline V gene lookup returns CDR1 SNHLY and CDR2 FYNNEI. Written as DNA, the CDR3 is TGTGCCAGCGGAAGCTCCTACGAGCAGTACTTC. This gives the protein CASGSSYEQYF.

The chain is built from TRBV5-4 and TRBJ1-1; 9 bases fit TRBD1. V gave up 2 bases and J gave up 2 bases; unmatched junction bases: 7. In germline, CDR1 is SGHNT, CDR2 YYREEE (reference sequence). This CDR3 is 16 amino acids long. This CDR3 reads CASSFAGQGLNTEAFF. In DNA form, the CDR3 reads TGTGCCAGCAGCTTCGCGGGACAGGGTTTAAACACTGAAGCTTTCTTT.

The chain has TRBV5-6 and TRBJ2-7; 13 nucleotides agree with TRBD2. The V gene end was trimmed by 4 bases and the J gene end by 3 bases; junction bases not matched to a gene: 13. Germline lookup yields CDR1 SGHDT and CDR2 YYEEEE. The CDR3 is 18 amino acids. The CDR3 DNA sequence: TGTGCCAGCAGCCGCGGACTAGCGGGAGTCCTTAGTCACTACGAGCAGTACTTC. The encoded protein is CASSRGLAGVLSHYEQYF. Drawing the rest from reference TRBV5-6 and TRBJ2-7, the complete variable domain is DAGVTQSPTHLIKTRGQQVTLRCSPKSGHDTVSWYQQALGQGPQFIFQYYEEEERQRGNFPDRFSGHQFPNYSSELNVNALLLGDSALYLCASSRGLAGVLSHYEQYFGPGTRLTVT.

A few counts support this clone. CDR3 sequence: CASRAQGEGNQPQHF. CDR3 nucleotide sequence: TGTGCCAGCAGAGCCCAGGGGGAAGGCAATCAGCCCCAGCATTTT. The chain combines TRBV25-1 with TRBJ1-5; 7 bases line up with TRBD1. The V and J ends lost 6 bases and 2 bases, in that order; junction bases with no gene match: 7. CDR1 and CDR2 from the germline V gene are MGHDK and SYGVNS. CDR3 size: 15 residues.

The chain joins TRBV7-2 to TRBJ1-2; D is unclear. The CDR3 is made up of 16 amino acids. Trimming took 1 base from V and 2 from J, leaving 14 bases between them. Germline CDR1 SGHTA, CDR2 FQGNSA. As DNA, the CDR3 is TGTGCCAGCAGCTTAGGCGCTGCAGGAATAAACTATGGCTACACCTTC. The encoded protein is CASSLGAAGINYGYTF.

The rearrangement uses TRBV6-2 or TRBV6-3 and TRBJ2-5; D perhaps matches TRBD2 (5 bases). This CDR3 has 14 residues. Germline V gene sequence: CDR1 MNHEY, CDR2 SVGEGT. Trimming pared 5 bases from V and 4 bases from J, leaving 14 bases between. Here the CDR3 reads CASSKTAARETQYF. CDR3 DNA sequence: TGTGCCAGCAGTAAAACAGCGGCGAGAGAGACCCAGTACTTC.

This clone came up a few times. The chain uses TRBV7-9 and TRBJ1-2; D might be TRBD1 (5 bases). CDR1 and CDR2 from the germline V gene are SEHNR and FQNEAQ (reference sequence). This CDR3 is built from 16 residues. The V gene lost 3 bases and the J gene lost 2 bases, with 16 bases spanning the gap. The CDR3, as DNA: TGTGCCAGCAGCTTCCTCTTCGACAGAGGAAACTATGGCTACACCTTC. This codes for CASSFLFDRGNYGYTF.

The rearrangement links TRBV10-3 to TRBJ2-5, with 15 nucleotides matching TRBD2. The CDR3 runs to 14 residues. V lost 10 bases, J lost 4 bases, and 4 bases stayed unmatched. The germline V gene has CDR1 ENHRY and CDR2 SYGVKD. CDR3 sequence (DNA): TGTGCCACCCGGGGACTAGCGGGAGGAGAGACCCAGTACTTC. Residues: CATRGLAGGETQYF.

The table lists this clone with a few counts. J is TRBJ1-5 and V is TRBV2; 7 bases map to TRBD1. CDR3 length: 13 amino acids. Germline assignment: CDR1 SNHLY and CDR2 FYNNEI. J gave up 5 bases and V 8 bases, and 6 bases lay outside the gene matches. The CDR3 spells CASQGVGDQPQHF. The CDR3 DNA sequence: TGTGCCAGCCAGGGGGTGGGGGATCAGCCCCAGCATTTT.

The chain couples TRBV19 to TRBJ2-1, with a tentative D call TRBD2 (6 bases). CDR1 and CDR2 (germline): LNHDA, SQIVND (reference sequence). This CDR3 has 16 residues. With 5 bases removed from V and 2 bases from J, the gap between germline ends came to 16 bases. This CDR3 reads CASSPLWGGTYNEQFF. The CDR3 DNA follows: TGTGCCAGTAGTCCACTTTGGGGCGGGACCTACAATGAGCAGTTCTTC. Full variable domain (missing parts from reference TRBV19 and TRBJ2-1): DGGITQSPKYLFRKEGQNVTLSCEQNLNHDAMYWYRQDPGQGLRLIYYSQIVNDFQKGDIAEGYSVSREKKESFPLTVTSAQKNPTAFYLCASSPLWGGTYNEQFFGPGTRLTVL.

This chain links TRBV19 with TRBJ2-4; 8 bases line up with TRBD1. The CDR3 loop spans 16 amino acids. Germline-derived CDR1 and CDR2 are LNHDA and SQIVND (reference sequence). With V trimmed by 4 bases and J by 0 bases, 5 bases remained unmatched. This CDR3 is CASSTDRALAKNIQYF. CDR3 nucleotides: TGTGCCAGTAGTACGGACAGGGCACTAGCCAAAAACATTCAGTACTTC.

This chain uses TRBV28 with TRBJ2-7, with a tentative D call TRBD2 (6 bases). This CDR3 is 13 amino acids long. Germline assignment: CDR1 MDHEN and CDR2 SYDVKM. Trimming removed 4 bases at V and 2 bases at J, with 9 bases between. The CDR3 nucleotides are TGTGCCAGCAGTTCCGGGAGAACCTACGAGCAGTACTTC. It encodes CASSSGRTYEQYF. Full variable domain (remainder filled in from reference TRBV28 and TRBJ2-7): DVKVTQSSRYLVKRTGEKVFLECVQDMDHENMFWYRQDPGLGLRLIYFSYDVKMKEKGDIPEGYSVSREKKERFSLILESASTNQTSMYLCASSSGRTYEQYFGPGTRLTVT.

DNA for the CDR3: TGTGCCAGCAGCTCAAGGAACGGGAGCTCCTACAATGAGCAGTTCTTC. It specifies CASSSRNGSSYNEQFF. This rearrangement joins TRBV7-8 to TRBJ2-1; D might be TRBD2 (6 bases). Germline CDR1 reads SGHVS; CDR2 reads FQNEAQ. This CDR3 has 16 amino acids. V dropped 4 bases and J dropped 0 bases, with 13 bases sitting between them.

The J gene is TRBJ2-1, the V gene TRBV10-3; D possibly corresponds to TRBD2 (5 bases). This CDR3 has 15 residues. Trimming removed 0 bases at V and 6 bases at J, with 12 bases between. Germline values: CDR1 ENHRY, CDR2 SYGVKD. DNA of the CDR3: TGTGCCATCAGTGAGTCGAGGGTTCTTCTCAATGAGCAGTTCTTC. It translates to CAISESRVLLNEQFF.

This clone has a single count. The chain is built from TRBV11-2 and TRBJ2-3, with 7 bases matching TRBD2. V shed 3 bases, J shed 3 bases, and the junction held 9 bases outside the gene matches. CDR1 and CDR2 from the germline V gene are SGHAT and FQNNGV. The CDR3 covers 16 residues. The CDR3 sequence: CASSFSAGVETDTQYF. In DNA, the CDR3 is TGTGCCAGCAGCTTCTCCGCGGGAGTGGAAACAGATACGCAGTATTTT.

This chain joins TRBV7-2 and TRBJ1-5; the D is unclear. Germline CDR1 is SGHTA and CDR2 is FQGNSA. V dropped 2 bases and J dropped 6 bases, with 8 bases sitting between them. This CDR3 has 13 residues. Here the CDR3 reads CASSLWVGQPQHF. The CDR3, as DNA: TGTGCCAGCAGCTTATGGGTAGGTCAGCCCCAGCATTTT. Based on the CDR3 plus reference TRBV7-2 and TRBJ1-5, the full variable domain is GAGVSQSPSNKVTEKGKDVELRCDPISGHTALYWYRQSLGQGLEFLIYFQGNSAPDKSGLPSDRFSAERTGGSVSTLTIQRTQQEDSAVYLCASSLWVGQPQHFGDGTRLSIL.

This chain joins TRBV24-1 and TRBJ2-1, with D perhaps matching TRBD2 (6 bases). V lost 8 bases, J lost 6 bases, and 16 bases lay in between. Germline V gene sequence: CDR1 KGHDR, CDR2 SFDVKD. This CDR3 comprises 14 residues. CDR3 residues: CATNAGTSLNEQFF. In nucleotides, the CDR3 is TGTGCCACCAATGCGGGAACTAGCCTCAATGAGCAGTTCTTC.

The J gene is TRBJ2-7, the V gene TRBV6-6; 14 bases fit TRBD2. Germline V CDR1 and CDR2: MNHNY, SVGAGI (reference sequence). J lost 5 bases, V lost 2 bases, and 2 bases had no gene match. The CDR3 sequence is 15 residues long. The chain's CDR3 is CASSYGTSGRDEQYF. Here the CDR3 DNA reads TGTGCCAGCAGTTACGGGACTAGCGGGAGAGACGAGCAGTACTTC.